The 20 T cell receptor beta chains listed next were all sequenced from one sample in a study of cytotoxic CD8 clonotypes in ibrutinib-treated CLL. The protocol was immunoSEQ multiplex PCR, while the TCRdb copy is restricted to in-frame clones and leaves out a portion. The sample consists of approximately 170,000 clones, about 88% of them appearing once. The source material was PBMCs, sampled at disease progression, from a patient treated with ibrutinib. The source is a human donor with chronic lymphocytic leukemia.

This chain connects TRBV14 to TRBJ2-5; D not resolved. The CDR3 is made up of 15 amino acids. In germline, CDR1 is SGHDN, CDR2 FVKESK. Trimming cost V 5 bases and J 4 bases, with 17 bases left between them. CDR3 region: CASSNSLGVGETQYF. Here the CDR3 DNA reads TGTGCCAGCAGCAACTCGTTGGGCGTCGGAGAGACCCAGTACTTC.

This clone was detected only once. The gene calls are TRBV13 and TRBJ1-5; TRBD1 is a possible D gene (5 bases). V was cut by 4 bases and J by 1 base, with 17 bases left in between. This CDR3 contains 17 residues. Germline V gene data show CDR1 as PRHDT and CDR2 as FYEKMQ (reference sequence). The CDR3 loop reads CASSSSISGGSNQPQHF. In DNA, the CDR3 is TGTGCCAGCAGCTCTTCGATCTCTGGGGGGAGCAATCAGCCCCAGCATTTT.

This clone appeared a single time. V gene TRBV5-1 combines with J gene TRBJ2-7; no definite D call. The CDR3 runs to 15 residues. V was clipped by 4 bases and J by 3 bases, with 17 bases between them. CDR1 SGHRS and CDR2 YFSETQ come from the germline V gene. CDR3 region: CASSPSPPDSYEQYF. The CDR3 DNA sequence: TGCGCCAGCAGCCCCAGCCCCCCAGATAGCTACGAGCAGTACTTC.

CDR3 residues: CASSPNTGVNTEAFF. The CDR3 DNA reads TGTGCCAGCAGCCCAAATACAGGGGTGAACACTGAAGCTTTCTTT. V is TRBV5-6 and J is TRBJ1-1; 7 bases align to TRBD1. Germline V gives CDR1 SGHDT, CDR2 YYEEEE. Losses at the gene ends were 4 bases for V and 0 bases for J; bases not matched to a gene: 6. This CDR3 has 15 amino acids.

This clone appeared a few times. This chain links TRBV30 with TRBJ1-1, with D maybe TRBD1 (5 bases). This CDR3 region has 15 residues. The V end was cut by 0 bases, the J end by 1 base, with 12 bases between. From germline, CDR1 is GTSNPN and CDR2 SVGIG (reference sequence). CDR3 coding DNA: TGTGCCTGGAGTGTACCCCGGGGCAGGAACACTGAAGCTTTCTTT. This codes for CAWSVPRGRNTEAFF.

The V and J genes are TRBV10-3 and TRBJ2-7; D ambiguous. V lost 8 bases and J lost 5, with 16 bases in between. The CDR3 length is 13 residues. Per the germline V gene, CDR1 is ENHRY and CDR2 is SYGVKD. This CDR3 reads CAISVAGSDEQYF. The CDR3 region has the DNA TGTGCCATCTCGGTGGCAGGAAGTGACGAGCAGTACTTC.

The chain has TRBV6-5 and TRBJ2-1; D is undetermined. This CDR3 contains 15 residues. Germline-derived CDR1 and CDR2 are MNHEY and SVGAGI. Trimming left V 0 bases short and J 10 bases short, with 16 bases between. The CDR3 DNA sequence: TGTGCCAGCAGTTACTCGTTGGCTAGGGCATACGAGCAGTTCTTC. It specifies CASSYSLARAYEQFF.

This chain links TRBV28 with TRBJ2-5; D remains ambiguous. The CDR3 is 13 residues long. The V gene's germline CDR1 is MDHEN and CDR2 SYDVKM. Trimming cost V 5 bases and J 5 bases, with 12 bases left between them. The CDR3 spells CASSPRAWETQYF. The DNA for the CDR3 is TGTGCCAGCAGTCCCCGGGCTTGGGAGACCCAGTACTTC.

J is TRBJ1-3 and V is TRBV28; 7 positions agree with TRBD1. The CDR3 runs 16 residues. Germline V gives CDR1 MDHEN, CDR2 SYDVKM. The V and J ends lost 6 bases and 0 bases, in that order; junction bases with no gene match: 8. CDR3 in DNA: TGTGCCAGCAGGACCCCGGGACAGTTCTCTGGAAACACCATATATTTT. Translation: CASRTPGQFSGNTIYF.

The rearrangement joins TRBV27 to TRBJ2-2; 7 bases are a match to TRBD1. CDR1 is MNHEY, CDR2 SMNVEV, per germline (reference sequence). V lost 2 bases and J lost 2; bases outside the gene matches: 5. This CDR3 comprises 16 residues. Written as DNA, the CDR3 is TGTGCCAGCAGTTTACAACAGGGGCTAAACACCGGGGAGCTGTTTTTT. This gives the protein CASSLQQGLNTGELFF.

This chain connects TRBV7-9 to TRBJ1-2; the match to TRBD1 covers 7 bases. The CDR3 contains 18 residues. V shed 1 base, J shed 8 bases, and the junction held 19 bases outside the gene matches. Germline CDR1 and CDR2: SEHNR and FQNEAQ (reference sequence). CDR3 in amino acids: CASSLVLLVDRTMWGYTF. The CDR3 DNA sequence: TGTGCCAGCAGCTTAGTTTTATTGGTGGACAGGACCATGTGGGGCTACACCTTC.

The V call is TRBV15, the J call TRBJ2-1, with TRBD2 matching over 8 bases. The trim removed 2 bases at V and 7 bases at J, leaving 13 bases unmatched. The CDR3 consists of 17 residues. Germline V gene sequence: CDR1 LNHNV, CDR2 YYDKDF (reference sequence). Here the CDR3 reads CATSRNSGGRKKNEQFF. CDR3 sequence (DNA): TGTGCCACCAGCAGAAACAGCGGCGGGAGGAAGAAGAATGAGCAGTTCTTC. The full variable domain, completed using reference TRBV15 and TRBJ2-1, is DAMVIQNPRYQVTQFGKPVTLSCSQTLNHNVMYWYQQKSSQAPKLLFHYYDKDFNNEADTPDNFQSRRPNTSFCFLDIRSPGLGDTAMYLCATSRNSGGRKKNEQFFGPGTRLTVL.

The chain carries TRBV9 and TRBJ1-1, with TRBD1 matching 7 bases. This CDR3 spans 15 amino acids. With 4 bases clipped from V and 1 base from J, the junction kept 7 bases outside the gene matches. Germline CDR1 SGDLS, CDR2 YYNGEE. CDR3 sequence reads: CASSPGEGANTEAFF. Here the CDR3 DNA reads TGTGCCAGCAGCCCTGGGGAGGGGGCGAACACTGAAGCTTTCTTT.

This clone appeared a single time. J is TRBJ2-3 and V is TRBV12-5, with 9 bases that match TRBD2. Germline V lookup: CDR1 LGHNT, CDR2 FRNRAP. J lost 0 bases, V lost 2 bases, and 27 bases had no gene match. CDR3 length: 24 amino acids. CDR3 residues: CASGLMDRGLAAGGPLSSTDTQYF. The CDR3 region has the DNA TGTGCTAGTGGTTTGATGGACAGAGGCCTTGCGGCGGGAGGGCCGTTGTCGAGCACAGATACGCAGTATTTT.

For the CDR3, the DNA is TGTGCCAGCAGTTCAATTGTCCACGAGCAGTACTTC. Encoded protein: CASSSIVHEQYF. This sequence joins TRBV28 and TRBJ2-7; D is uncertain. The CDR3 consists of 12 residues. Trimming left V 4 bases short and J 5 bases short, with 9 bases between. Germline V gene lookup returns CDR1 MDHEN and CDR2 SYDVKM.

This sequence joins TRBV27 and TRBJ2-1, with TRBD1 matching 7 bases. Germline CDR1 reads MNHEY; CDR2 reads SMNVEV (reference sequence). The V segment lost 5 bases and the J segment 0 bases; nucleotides outside the gene matches: 7. The CDR3 is 16 amino acids. The CDR3 here is CASSPPDRSSYNEQFF. Written as DNA, the CDR3 is TGTGCCAGCAGTCCCCCGGACAGGAGCTCCTACAATGAGCAGTTCTTC.

The chain joins TRBV6-1 to TRBJ2-6, with 8 bases lining up with TRBD1. The germline CDR1 and CDR2 sequences are MNHNS and SASEGT. The CDR3 totals 15 residues. V lost 5 bases and J lost 3; bases outside the gene matches: 3. Here the CDR3 DNA reads TGTGCCAGCAGTCCCGGACAGGGTGGGGCCAACGTCCTGACTTTC. Translating it yields CASSPGQGGANVLTF.

This clone was observed a single time. This chain links TRBV6-1 with TRBJ1-5, with TRBD1 identical over 9 bases. The length of the CDR3 is 18 residues. CDR1 MNHNS and CDR2 SASEGT come from the germline V gene. With V trimmed by 2 bases and J by 2 bases, 10 bases remained unmatched. The CDR3 loop is CASSEWTGAGAGNQPQHF. CDR3 nucleotides: TGTGCCAGCAGTGAATGGACAGGGGCAGGAGCGGGCAATCAGCCCCAGCATTTT.

V and J are TRBV19 and TRBJ2-7; D possibly corresponds to TRBD1 (6 bases). V was clipped by 6 bases and J by 6 bases, with 6 bases between them. The length of the CDR3 is 10 residues. Germline assignment: CDR1 LNHDA and CDR2 SQIVND (reference sequence). The CDR3 DNA is TGTGCCAGTAGACAGGGCGAGCAGTACTTC. This gives the protein CASRQGEQYF.

V and J are TRBV6-6 and TRBJ2-3; D gene ambiguous. Germline V gene lookup returns CDR1 MNHNY and CDR2 SVGAGI (reference sequence). V was shortened by 6 bases and J by 6 bases, with 16 bases between the two germline ends. The CDR3 consists of 14 residues. The CDR3 region has the DNA TGTGCCAGCAGCCCAGCCTACCTAGAGGATACGCAGTATTTT. It is translated as CASSPAYLEDTQYF.